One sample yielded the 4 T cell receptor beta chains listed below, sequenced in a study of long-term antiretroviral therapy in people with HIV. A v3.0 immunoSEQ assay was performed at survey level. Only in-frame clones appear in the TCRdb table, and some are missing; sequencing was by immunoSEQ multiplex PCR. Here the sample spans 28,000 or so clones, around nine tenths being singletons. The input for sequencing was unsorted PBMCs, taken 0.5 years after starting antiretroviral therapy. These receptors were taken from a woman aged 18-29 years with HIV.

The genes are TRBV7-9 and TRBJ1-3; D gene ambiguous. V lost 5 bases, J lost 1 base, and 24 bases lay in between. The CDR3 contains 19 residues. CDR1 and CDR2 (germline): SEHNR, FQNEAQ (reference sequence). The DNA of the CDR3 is TGTGCCAGCAGCCCGCTCCTGGCAAGAAGTCCACCATCTGGAAACACCATATATTTT. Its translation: CASSPLLARSPPSGNTIYF.

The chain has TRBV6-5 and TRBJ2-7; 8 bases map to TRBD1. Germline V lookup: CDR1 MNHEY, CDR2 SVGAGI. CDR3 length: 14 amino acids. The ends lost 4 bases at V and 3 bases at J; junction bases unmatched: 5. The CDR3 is CASSLGQEDYEQYF. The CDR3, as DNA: TGTGCCAGCAGTTTGGGACAGGAGGACTACGAGCAGTACTTC.

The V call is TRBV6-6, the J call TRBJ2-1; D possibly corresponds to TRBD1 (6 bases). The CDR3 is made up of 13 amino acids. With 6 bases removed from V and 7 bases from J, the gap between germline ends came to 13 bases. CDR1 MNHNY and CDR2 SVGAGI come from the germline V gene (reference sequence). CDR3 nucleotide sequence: TGTGCCAGCAGGTACACCCAGGGGAATGAGCAGTTCTTC. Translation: CASRYTQGNEQFF.

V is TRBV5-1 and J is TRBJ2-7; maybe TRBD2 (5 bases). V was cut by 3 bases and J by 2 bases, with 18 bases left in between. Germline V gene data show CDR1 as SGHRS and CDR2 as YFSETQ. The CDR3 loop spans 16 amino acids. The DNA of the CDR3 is TGCGCCAGCAGCTCCCTGATGGGGAGAGCAGCCTACGAGCAGTACTTC. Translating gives CASSSLMGRAAYEQYF. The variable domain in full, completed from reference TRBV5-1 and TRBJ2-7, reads KAGVTQTPRYLIKTRGQQVTLSCSPISGHRSVSWYQQTPGQGLQFLFEYFSETQRNKGNFPGRFSGRQFSNSRSEMNVSTLELGDSALYLCASSSLMGRAAYEQYFGPGTRLTVT.